One T cell receptor (beta chain) is described in this entry. Its antigen is undetermined. This sample stems from a study of OX40 agonist ivuxolimab in advanced cancers. Study-level background: Each dose-escalation patient presented with hepatocellular carcinoma, melanoma, renal cell or head and neck cancer. Treatment received earlier with anti-PD-1, anti-PD-L1 or anti-CTLA-4 agents was allowed, and roughly 40% had some.

Data came from immunoSEQ multiplex PCR; TCRdb stores just in-frame clones and leaves some out. The sample consists of 25,000 to 35,000 clones, roughly 80% of them appearing once. This CDR3 has 16 residues. V lost 4 bases, J lost 0 bases, and 16 bases lay in between. Overall study results and limits: CD8+ T cells were the subset that, on average, had more expanded clones than CD4+. Dosing at 0.1 to 3.0 mg/kg was accompanied by clonal expansion of CD4+ and CD8+ blood T cells by week 6.

Here the sequenced sample was CD4+ or CD8+ T cells sorted from blood, taken in a trial of the OX40 agonist ivuxolimab. The source of this sequence is an adult with an advanced solid tumor such as melanoma, head and neck, liver or kidney cancer. The rearrangement links TRBV5-3 to TRBJ2-5; the D gene could be TRBD1 or TRBD2 (5 bases each). TRBV5-3 is marked as an open reading frame, function uncertain. The DNA of the CDR3 is TGTGCCAGAAGCGGACGTAGGGACCGACACCAAGAGACCCAGTACTTC. This sequence encodes CARSGRRDRHQETQYF.